These T cell receptor beta chains were read from a single sample in a study of TIL therapy for anti-PD-1-resistant metastatic lung cancer. Sequenced by immunoSEQ multiplex PCR; TCRdb stores in-frame clones only, minus some. The sample yields some 90,000 clones, around 71% seen once. Here the sequenced sample was tumor tissue, taken at baseline. The receptors derive from a person between 25 and 79 years old with non-small cell lung cancer. The CDR3 runs from the conserved cysteine through the conserved F or W. The order of the fields is clone size, J gene, V gene, D gene, CDR3 protein, CDR3 DNA. A D gene is named only where the DNA matches it firmly. Part of the rows lack a size; the others show once, few, many or a class for expanded clones.

>medium-sized|TRBJ2-3|TRBV9|.
CASSGSLSGDTDTQYF
TGTGCCAGCAGCGGCAGTCTTTCAGGGGACACAGATACGCAGTATTTT
>.|TRBJ1-2|TRBV5-4|.
CASSAQGDYGYTF
TGTGCCAGCAGCGCACAGGGAGACTATGGCTACACCTTC
>.|TRBJ1-2|TRBV28|.
CASSSPTSSGVSGYTF
TGTGCCAGCAGTTCGCCCACATCCTCAGGGGTCTCTGGCTACACCTTC
>.|TRBJ2-3|TRBV6-5|.
CASSWTDKGDTQYF
TGTGCCAGCAGTTGGACCGATAAGGGTGATACGCAGTATTTT
>few|TRBJ1-1|TRBV12-1|.
CASSFVDLRPSEGTEAFF
TGTGCCAGCAGCTTTGTGGATCTCCGACCCTCGGAGGGCACTGAAGCTTTCTTT
>.|TRBJ2-5|TRBV28|TRBD1
CASSPGQGPRETQYF
TGTGCCAGCAGTCCGGGACAGGGGCCGCGGGAGACCCAGTACTTC
>once|TRBJ2-7|TRBV28|TRBD1
CASSSPPDRAYEQYF
TGTGCCAGCAGTTCGCCCCCGGACAGGGCCTACGAGCAGTACTTC
>few|TRBJ1-1|TRBV12-3/TRBV12-4|.
CASRDRNTEAFF
TGTGCCAGCAGGGACAGGAACACTGAAGCTTTCTTT
>.|TRBJ2-5|TRBV7-2|TRBD1
CASSLGRTGDTQETQYF
TGTGCCAGCAGCTTAGGAAGGACAGGGGACACCCAAGAGACCCAGTACTTC
>.|TRBJ2-7|TRBV10-2|.
CASLGPGEQYF
TGCGCCAGCTTAGGCCCGGGAGAGCAGTACTTC
>.|TRBJ2-4|TRBV27|TRBD1
CASRLQGALDIQYF
TGTGCCAGCAGGCTCCAGGGGGCGCTAGACATTCAGTACTTC
>.|TRBJ2-2|TRBV7-3|TRBD1
CASSLPGDRGNTGELFF
TGTGCCAGCAGCTTACCCGGGGACAGGGGGAACACCGGGGAGCTGTTTTTT
>.|TRBJ1-3|TRBV9|TRBD1
CASSVDRTGGNTIYF
TGTGCCAGCAGCGTAGATCGGACAGGTGGAAACACCATATATTTT
>few|TRBJ2-1|TRBV6-5|TRBD1
CASRMTGLREQFF
TGTGCCAGCAGGATGACAGGGTTGCGTGAGCAGTTCTTC
>.|TRBJ1-5|TRBV5-6|.
CASSLGRDGPQHF
TGTGCCAGCAGCTTGGGAAGAGACGGGCCCCAGCATTTT
>.|TRBJ1-2|TRBV30|.
CAWRQNSYGGYTF
TGTGCCTGGAGACAGAATTCATATGGTGGCTACACCTTC
>.|TRBJ1-4|TRBV6-5|.
CASSRQVGEKLFF
TGTGCCAGCAGTCGCCAAGTGGGCGAAAAACTGTTTTTT
>.|TRBJ2-1|TRBV7-3|TRBD2
CASSRFGGSQGEQFF
TGTGCCAGCAGCCGCTTCGGCGGGAGTCAAGGAGAGCAGTTCTTC
>.|TRBJ2-3|TRBV6-5|.
CASSGTQGRADTQYF
TGTGCCAGCAGCGGGACTCAGGGTAGGGCAGATACGCAGTATTTT
>.|TRBJ1-1|TRBV7-8|.
CASSPLHSNTEAFF
TGTGCCAGCAGCCCCCTACACTCGAACACTGAAGCTTTCTTT
>.|TRBJ2-7|TRBV6-5|.
CASSPTGVAHYEQYF
TGTGCCAGCTCCCCTACTGGGGTAGCACACTACGAGCAGTACTTC
>.|TRBJ2-6|TRBV18|TRBD1
CASSTRQGKGSGANVLTF
TGTGCCAGCTCAACGCGACAGGGGAAAGGCTCTGGGGCCAACGTCCTGACTTTC
>few|TRBJ2-2|TRBV25-1|.
CASSLSGTGELFF
TGTGCCAGCAGTCTGTCGGGGACCGGGGAGCTGTTTTTT
>once|TRBJ2-2|TRBV24-1|.
CATSVRTANTGELFF
TGTGCCACCAGTGTCAGGACAGCGAACACCGGGGAGCTGTTTTTT